One sample yielded the 8 T cell receptor beta chains listed below, sequenced in a study of Graves' ophthalmopathy and Graves' hyperthyroidism. RNA transcripts were the source from which TCR beta CDR3 regions were amplified. An opening RT-PCR round employed HTBI primers and preceded a second-round multiplex PCR. TCRdb redid the calling of the multiplex PCR reads with MiXCR, one entry per CDR3 protein. This table has a few hundred thousand distinct CDR3 sequences, around a sixth appearing once. The sample was peripheral blood. Every receptor here comes from an adult man with Graves' ophthalmopathy.

Note on this clonotype: This may come from a read error, since a much larger clone is one base off. J is TRBJ1-2 and V is TRBV10-3; D uncertain. Germline V lookup: CDR1 ENHRY, CDR2 SYGVKD. The CDR3 runs 15 residues. CDR3 in DNA: TGTGTCATCATCAGTTCTCCCAACCATAACTATGGCTACACCTTC. This translates into CVIISSPNHNYGYTF.

As to this clonotype: The junction departs from germline at one end; a sequencing error may be responsible. The chain is built from TRBV6-2 or TRBV6-3 and TRBJ1-5, with D uncertain. The CDR3 loop spans 14 amino acids. The germline gives CDR1 MNHEY, CDR2 SVGEGT. The CDR3 DNA follows: TGTGCCAGCAGTCCCGAACAGAACAATCAGCCCCAGCTTTTT. This gives the protein CASSPEQNNQPQLF.

Ten or more counts support this clonotype. The V call is TRBV13, the J call TRBJ1-3, with D maybe TRBD1 (5 bases). The CDR3 runs to 16 residues. Germline lookup yields CDR1 PRHDT and CDR2 FYEKMQ (reference sequence). Trimming stripped 0 bases from V and 0 bases from J, with 9 bases between. The CDR3 reads CASSLGDKISGNTIYF. Here the CDR3 DNA reads TGTGCCAGCAGCTTAGGGGACAAGATCTCTGGAAACACCATATATTTT.

This clonotype was observed at least ten times. V and J are TRBV27 and TRBJ2-7, with TRBD1 identical over 8 bases. The germline CDR1 and CDR2 sequences are MNHEY and SMNVEV (reference sequence). V lost 6 bases to trimming and J lost 6 bases; unmatched junction nucleotides: 10. The length of the CDR3 is 14 residues. CDR3 loop: CASSRQGQGGEQYF. The CDR3 bases are TGTGCCAGCAGCCGGCAAGGACAGGGTGGCGAGCAGTACTTC.

This clonotype has at least ten counts. The chain is built from TRBV11-1 and TRBJ2-7; TRBD2 aligns across 8 bases. With 5 bases clipped from V and 1 base from J, the junction kept 10 bases outside the gene matches. This CDR3 comprises 16 residues. Germline V gene data show CDR1 as SGHAT and CDR2 as FQDESV (reference sequence). The CDR3 is CASSPLTSAPSYEQYF. CDR3 coding DNA: TGTGCCAGCAGCCCCCTGACTAGCGCGCCTTCCTACGAGCAGTACTTC.

This clonotype was found many times. The rearrangement links TRBV2 to TRBJ2-5, with 12 bases lining up with TRBD2. J lost 4 bases, V lost 2 bases, and 11 bases had no gene match. This CDR3 has 18 residues. The germline gives CDR1 SNHLY, CDR2 FYNNEI. DNA for the CDR3: TGTGCCAGCAGTGAAATTTTTGCTAGCGGGAGGGCCGGAGAGACCCAGTACTTC. Its protein is CASSEIFASGRAGETQYF.

The table lists this clonotype with many counts. The junction departs from the called germline gene at one end, perhaps through a read error. The rearrangement joins TRBV27 to TRBJ2-7; 7 bases line up with TRBD1. This CDR3 is 15 amino acids long. Per the germline V gene, CDR1 is MNHEY and CDR2 is SMNVEV (reference sequence). Written as DNA, the CDR3 is TGTGCCAACAGTCCCGCCGGGACAGAAATTTACGAGCAGTACTTC. This encodes CANSPAGTEIYEQYF.

In this sample, this clonotype turned up many times. The chain employs TRBV19 and TRBJ1-2; unclear D gene. V was pared by 7 bases and J by 7 bases, with 19 bases between. The CDR3 covers 14 residues. Germline V gives CDR1 LNHDA, CDR2 SQIVND (reference sequence). The DNA for the CDR3 is TGTGCCAGTAACGACCGTCGGCAGGTCGGTGGCTACACCTTC. Encoded protein: CASNDRRQVGGYTF.